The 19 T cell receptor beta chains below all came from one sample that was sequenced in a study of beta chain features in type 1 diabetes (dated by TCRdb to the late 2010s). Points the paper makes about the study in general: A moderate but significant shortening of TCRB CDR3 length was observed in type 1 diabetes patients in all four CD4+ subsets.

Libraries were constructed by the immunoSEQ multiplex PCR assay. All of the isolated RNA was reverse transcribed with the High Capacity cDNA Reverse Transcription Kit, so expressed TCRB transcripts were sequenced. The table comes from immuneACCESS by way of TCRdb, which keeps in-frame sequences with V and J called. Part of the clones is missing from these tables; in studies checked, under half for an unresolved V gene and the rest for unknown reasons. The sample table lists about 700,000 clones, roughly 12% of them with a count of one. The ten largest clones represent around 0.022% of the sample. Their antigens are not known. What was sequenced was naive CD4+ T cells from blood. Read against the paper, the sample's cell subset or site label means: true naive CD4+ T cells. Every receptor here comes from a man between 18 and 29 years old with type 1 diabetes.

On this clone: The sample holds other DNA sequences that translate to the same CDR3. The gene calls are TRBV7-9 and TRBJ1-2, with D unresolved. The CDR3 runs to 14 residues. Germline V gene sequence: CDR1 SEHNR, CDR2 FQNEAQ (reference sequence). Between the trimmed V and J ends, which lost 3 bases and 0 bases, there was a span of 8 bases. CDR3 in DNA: TGTGCCAGCAGCTTGGGTAGTTCTAACTATGGCTACACCTTC. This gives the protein CASSLGSSNYGYTF.

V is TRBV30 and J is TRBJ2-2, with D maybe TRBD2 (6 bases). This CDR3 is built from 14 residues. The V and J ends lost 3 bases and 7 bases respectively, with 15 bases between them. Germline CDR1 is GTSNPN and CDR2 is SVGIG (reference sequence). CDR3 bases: TGTGCCTGGAGCTGGAGGGGCACCGGCGGGGAGCTGTTTTTT. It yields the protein CAWSWRGTGGELFF.

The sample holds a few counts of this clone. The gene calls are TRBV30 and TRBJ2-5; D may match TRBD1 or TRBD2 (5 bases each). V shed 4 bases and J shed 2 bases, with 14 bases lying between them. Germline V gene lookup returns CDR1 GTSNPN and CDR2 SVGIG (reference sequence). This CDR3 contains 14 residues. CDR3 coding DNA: TGTGCCTGGAACCCGCCGGGGCTTCAAGAGACCCAGTACTTC. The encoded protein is CAWNPPGLQETQYF.

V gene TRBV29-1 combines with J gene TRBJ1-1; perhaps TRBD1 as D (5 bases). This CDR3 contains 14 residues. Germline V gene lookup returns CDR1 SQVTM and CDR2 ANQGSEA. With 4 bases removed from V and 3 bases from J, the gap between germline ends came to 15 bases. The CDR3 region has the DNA TGCAGCGTTGCGAGGGGACTTGATTACACTGAAGCTTTCTTT. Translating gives CSVARGLDYTEAFF.

This CDR3 is CASSPGTGGNEQFF. The DNA of the CDR3 is TGTGCCAGCAGCCCGGGAACAGGGGGAAATGAGCAGTTCTTC. The J gene is TRBJ2-1, the V gene TRBV5-4; 8 bases align to TRBD1. V dropped 4 bases and J dropped 7; count of bases not matched to a gene: 7. The germline CDR1 and CDR2 sequences are SGHNT and YYREEE (reference sequence). The CDR3 is 14 residues long.

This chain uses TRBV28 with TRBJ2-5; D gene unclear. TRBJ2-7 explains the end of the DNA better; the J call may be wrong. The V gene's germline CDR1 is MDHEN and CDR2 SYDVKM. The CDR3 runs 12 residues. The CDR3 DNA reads TGTGCCAGCAGTACCAGGAGCTACGAGCAGTACTTC. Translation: CASSTRSYEQYF.

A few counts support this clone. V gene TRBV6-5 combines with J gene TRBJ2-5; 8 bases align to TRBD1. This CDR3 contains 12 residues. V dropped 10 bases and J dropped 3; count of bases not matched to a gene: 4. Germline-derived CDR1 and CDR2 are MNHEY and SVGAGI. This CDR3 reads CATQTGEETQYF. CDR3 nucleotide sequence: TGTGCCACCCAGACAGGGGAAGAGACCCAGTACTTC.

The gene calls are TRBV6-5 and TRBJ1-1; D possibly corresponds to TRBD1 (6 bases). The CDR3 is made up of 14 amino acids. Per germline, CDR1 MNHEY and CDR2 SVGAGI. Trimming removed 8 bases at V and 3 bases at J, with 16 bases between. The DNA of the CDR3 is TGTGCCAGCCAGTCGGGCAGGGGCGACACTGAAGCTTTCTTT. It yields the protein CASQSGRGDTEAFF.

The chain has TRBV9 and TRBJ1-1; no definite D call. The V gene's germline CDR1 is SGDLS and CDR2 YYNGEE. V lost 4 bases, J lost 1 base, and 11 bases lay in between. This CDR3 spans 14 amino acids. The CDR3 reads CASSSIAANTEAFF. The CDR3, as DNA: TGTGCCAGCAGCTCGATAGCAGCGAACACTGAAGCTTTCTTT.

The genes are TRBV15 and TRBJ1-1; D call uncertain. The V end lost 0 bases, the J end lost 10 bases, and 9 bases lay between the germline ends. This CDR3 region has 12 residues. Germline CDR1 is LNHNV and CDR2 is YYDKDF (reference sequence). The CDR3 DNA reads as TGTGCCACCAGCAGAGACCGCCTTGGAGCTTTCTTT. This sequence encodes CATSRDRLGAFF.

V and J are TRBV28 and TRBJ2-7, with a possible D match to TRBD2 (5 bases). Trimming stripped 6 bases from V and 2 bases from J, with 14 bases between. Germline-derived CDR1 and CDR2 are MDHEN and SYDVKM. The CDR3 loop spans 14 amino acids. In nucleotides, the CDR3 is TGTGCCAGCAGCCGCCGCGCGACTACCTACGAGCAGTACTTC. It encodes CASSRRATTYEQYF.

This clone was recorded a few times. CDR3 loop: CASSAQAPGSGYTF. The DNA for the CDR3 is TGTGCCAGCAGTGCTCAGGCCCCAGGGAGTGGCTACACCTTC. This chain uses TRBV2 with TRBJ1-2; maybe TRBD1 (5 bases). This CDR3 has 14 amino acids. Germline lookup yields CDR1 SNHLY and CDR2 FYNNEI. V lost 4 bases to trimming and J lost 7 bases, with 16 bases between them. The full variable domain, its missing parts supplied by reference TRBV2 and TRBJ1-2, is EPEVTQTPSHQVTQMGQEVILRCVPISNHLYFYWYRQILGQKVEFLVSFYNNEISEKSEIFDDQFSVERPDGSNFTLKIRSTKLEDSAMYFCASSAQAPGSGYTFGSGTRLTVV.

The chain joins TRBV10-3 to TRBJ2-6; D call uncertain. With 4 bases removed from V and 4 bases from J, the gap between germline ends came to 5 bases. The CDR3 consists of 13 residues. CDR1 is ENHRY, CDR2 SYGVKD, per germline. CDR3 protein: CAISGDGANVLTF. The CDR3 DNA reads TGTGCCATCAGTGGAGACGGGGCCAACGTCCTGACTTTC.

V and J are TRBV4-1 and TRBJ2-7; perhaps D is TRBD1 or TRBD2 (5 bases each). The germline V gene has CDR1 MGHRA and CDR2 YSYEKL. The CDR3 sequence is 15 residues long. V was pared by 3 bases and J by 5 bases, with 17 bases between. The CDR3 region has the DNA TGCGCCAGCAGCCAGCCCCGGGGCCCCGGGGACGAGCAGTACTTC. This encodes CASSQPRGPGDEQYF.

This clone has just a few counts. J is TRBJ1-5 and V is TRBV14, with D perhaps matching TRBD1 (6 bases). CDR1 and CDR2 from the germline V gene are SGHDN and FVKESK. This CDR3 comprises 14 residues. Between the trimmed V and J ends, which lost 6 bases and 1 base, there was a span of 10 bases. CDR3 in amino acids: CASSIGGSNQPQHF. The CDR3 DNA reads TGTGCCAGCAGTATTGGGGGCAGCAATCAGCCCCAGCATTTT.

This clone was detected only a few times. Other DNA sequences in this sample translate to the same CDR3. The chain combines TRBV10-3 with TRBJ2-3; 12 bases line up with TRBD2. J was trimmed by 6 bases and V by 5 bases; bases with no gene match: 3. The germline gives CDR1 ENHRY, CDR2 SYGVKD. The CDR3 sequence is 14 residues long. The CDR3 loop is CAISRTSGEDTQYF. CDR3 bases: TGTGCCATCAGTAGGACTAGCGGGGAGGATACGCAGTATTTT.

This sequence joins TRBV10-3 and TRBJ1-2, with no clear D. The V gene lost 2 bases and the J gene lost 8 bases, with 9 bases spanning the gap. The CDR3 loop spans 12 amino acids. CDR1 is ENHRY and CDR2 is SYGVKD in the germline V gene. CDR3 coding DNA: TGTGCCATCAGTGAGAGCGGATCCGGCTACACCTTC. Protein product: CAISESGSGYTF.

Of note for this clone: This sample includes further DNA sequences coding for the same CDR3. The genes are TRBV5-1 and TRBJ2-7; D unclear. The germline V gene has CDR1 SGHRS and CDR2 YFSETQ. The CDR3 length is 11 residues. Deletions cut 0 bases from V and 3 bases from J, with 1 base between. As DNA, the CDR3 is TGCGCCAGCAGCTTGGACTACGAGCAGTACTTC. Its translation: CASSLDYEQYF.

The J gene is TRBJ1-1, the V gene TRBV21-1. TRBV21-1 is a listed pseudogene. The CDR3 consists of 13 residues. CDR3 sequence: CASRLKIATEAFF. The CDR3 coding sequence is TGTGCCAGCAGGTTGAAAATAGCGACTGAAGCTTTCTTT.